The 8 T cell receptor beta chains reported below all come from one sample, sequenced in a study of T cell responses to AZD1222 COVID-19 vaccine. Profiling relied on immunoSEQ multiplex PCR, and the TCRdb table lists in-frame clones only, not all of them. The sample yields around 150,000 clones, about nine tenths seen once. The sequenced sample was peripheral blood, obtained on day 0 of MenACWY control vaccination. Every receptor here comes from an adult in good health.

V usage is TRBV7-9 and J usage is TRBJ1-1; the D is unclear. The CDR3 has 15 amino acids. Germline CDR1 is SEHNR and CDR2 is FQNEAQ (reference sequence). The ends were cut back, 3 bases at V and 2 bases at J, with 13 bases in the middle. CDR3 residues: CASSFMSGGNTEAFF. The CDR3 bases are TGTGCCAGCAGCTTTATGTCGGGAGGTAACACTGAAGCTTTCTTT.

In this sample, this clone turned up once. V usage is TRBV5-1 and J usage is TRBJ1-1; D remains unclear. V was pared by 0 bases and J by 8 bases, with 11 bases between. Looked up from germline, CDR1 is SGHRS and CDR2 is YFSETQ. The CDR3 covers 13 residues. The CDR3 nucleotides read TGCGCCAGCAGCTTGGTTCGGCAGGCCGAAGCTTTCTTT. It yields the protein CASSLVRQAEAFF.

The chain combines TRBV6-5 with TRBJ1-4; TRBD1 is a possible D gene (5 bases). CDR1 MNHEY and CDR2 SVGAGI come from the germline V gene. This CDR3 comprises 12 residues. V was trimmed by 6 bases and J by 8 bases, leaving 10 bases between them. The CDR3 region is CASRGGREKLFF. The CDR3 coding sequence is TGTGCCAGCAGGGGGGGGAGGGAAAAACTGTTTTTT.

The genes are TRBV7-8 and TRBJ1-3, with 10 bases aligning to TRBD1. Germline CDR1 and CDR2: SGHVS and FQNEAQ. J gave up 1 base and V 3 bases, and 6 bases lay outside the gene matches. CDR3 size: 17 residues. CDR3 region: CASSFFGQGGSGNTIYF. CDR3 sequence (DNA): TGTGCCAGCAGCTTTTTTGGACAGGGGGGTTCTGGAAACACCATATATTTT. Full variable domain (remainder filled in from reference TRBV7-8 and TRBJ1-3): GAGVSQSPRYKVAKRGQDVALRCDPISGHVSLFWYQQALGQGPEFLTYFQNEAQLDKSGLPSDRFFAERPEGSVSTLKIQRTQQEDSAVYLCASSFFGQGGSGNTIYFGEGSWLTVV.

This chain uses TRBV2 with TRBJ1-2; TRBD1 is a possible D gene (5 bases). In germline, CDR1 is SNHLY, CDR2 FYNNEI. V was cut by 6 bases and J by 3 bases, with 8 bases left in between. The CDR3 extends over 12 amino acids. In DNA, the CDR3 is TGTGCCAGCAGCAGGGAGTACTATGGCTACACCTTC. Translated, it gives CASSREYYGYTF.

Here the CDR3 reads CASSYGLGGLGNTIYF. The CDR3 DNA reads as TGTGCCAGCAGTTACGGACTTGGGGGGCTTGGAAACACCATATATTTT. The chain carries TRBV6-6 and TRBJ1-3, with D maybe TRBD1 (6 bases). The CDR3 has 16 amino acids. The V and J ends lost 2 bases and 3 bases respectively, with 14 bases between them. Germline V gene lookup returns CDR1 MNHNY and CDR2 SVGAGI (reference sequence).

The rearrangement links TRBV7-3 to TRBJ2-3; D is unclear. This CDR3 is 14 amino acids long. V was pared by 1 base and J by 0 bases, with 5 bases between. CDR1 and CDR2 from the germline V gene are SGHTA and FQGTGA. CDR3 nucleotide sequence: TGTGCCAGCAGCTTAAGAGGAAGCACAGATACGCAGTATTTT. It codes for CASSLRGSTDTQYF.

The rearrangement uses TRBV29-1 and TRBJ1-2; 8 bases agree with TRBD1. Trimming took 4 bases from V and 6 from J; bases not matched to a gene: 4. CDR1 SQVTM and CDR2 ANQGSEA come from the germline V gene. The CDR3 runs to 12 residues. CDR3 loop: CSVAETGDGYTF. The CDR3 region has the DNA TGCAGCGTTGCGGAGACAGGGGATGGCTACACCTTC.